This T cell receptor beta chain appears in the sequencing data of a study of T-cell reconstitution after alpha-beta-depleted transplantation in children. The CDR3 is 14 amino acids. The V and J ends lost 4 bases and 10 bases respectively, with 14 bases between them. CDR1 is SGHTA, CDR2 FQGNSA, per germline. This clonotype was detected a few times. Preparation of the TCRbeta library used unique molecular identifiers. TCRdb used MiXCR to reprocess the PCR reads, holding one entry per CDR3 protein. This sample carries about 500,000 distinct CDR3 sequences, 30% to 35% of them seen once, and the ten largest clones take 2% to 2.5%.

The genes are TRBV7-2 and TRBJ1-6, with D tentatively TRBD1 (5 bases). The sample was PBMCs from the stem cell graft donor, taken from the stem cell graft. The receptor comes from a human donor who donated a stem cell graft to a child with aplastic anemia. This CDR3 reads CASSSSGTSSPLHF. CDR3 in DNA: TGTGCCAGCAGCTCATCCGGGACTTCGTCACCCCTCCACTTT.